What follows are 30 T cell receptor beta chains derived from one specimen sequenced in a study of blood T cell repertoires in COVID-19. Assay: immunoSEQ multiplex PCR; the TCRdb copy retains only in-frame clones and omits some. The sample gives 120,000 or so clones, 85% of which show up once; under 8% is in the top ten. Source material: peripheral blood. The receptors were sampled from an older man with active or convalescent COVID-19.

The rearrangement joins TRBV5-1 to TRBJ2-7, with 7 positions matching TRBD2. This CDR3 is built from 17 residues. CDR1 is SGHRS and CDR2 is YFSETQ in the germline V gene. The J segment lost 6 bases and the V segment lost 0 bases, leaving 15 bases of the junction unmatched. The CDR3 here is CASSLGPQGGGSGEQYF. DNA of the CDR3: TGCGCCAGCAGCTTGGGACCCCAGGGCGGGGGATCGGGCGAGCAGTACTTC.

V and J are TRBV28 and TRBJ2-2; D not resolved. V lost 10 bases and J lost 11, with 14 bases in between. This CDR3 comprises 11 residues. Germline V lookup: CDR1 MDHEN, CDR2 SYDVKM. CDR3 in DNA: TGTGCCACCTCAGTAGCTAGAGAGCTGTTTTTT. This translates into CATSVARELFF.

The rearrangement joins TRBV7-2 to TRBJ2-1, with a possible D match to TRBD1 (6 bases). V was shortened by 1 base and J by 7 bases, with 14 bases between the two germline ends. The CDR3 runs 15 residues. In germline, CDR1 is SGHTA, CDR2 FQGNSA. In nucleotides, the CDR3 is TGTGCCAGCAGCTTAGGGCCCGGACAGTTGAATGAGCAGTTCTTC. Translation: CASSLGPGQLNEQFF.

The CDR3 nucleotides are TGTGCCAGCACCCGCAACAGGGGGTCGAACACTGAAGCTTTCTTT. Protein sequence: CASTRNRGSNTEAFF. The chain is built from TRBV7-9 and TRBJ1-1; TRBD1 matches 8 bases. From germline, CDR1 is SEHNR and CDR2 FQNEAQ (reference sequence). J gave up 1 base and V 7 bases, and 8 bases lay outside the gene matches. The CDR3 covers 15 residues.

The chain combines TRBV19 with TRBJ1-2, with a weak D call TRBD1 (6 bases). Germline CDR1 and CDR2: LNHDA and SQIVND (reference sequence). The CDR3 extends over 16 amino acids. V was shortened by 6 bases and J by 4 bases, with 21 bases between the two germline ends. CDR3 amino acids: CASSSLAQTGLYGYTF. The CDR3 DNA sequence: TGTGCCAGTAGCTCCCTTGCCCAGACAGGACTCTATGGCTACACCTTC.

CDR3 sequence (DNA): TGTGCCAGCAGCTTAGGGGGGACAGTTGCCGGGGAGCTGTTTTTT. This encodes CASSLGGTVAGELFF. The gene calls are TRBV7-7 and TRBJ2-2; 7 bases line up with TRBD1. V dropped 1 base and J dropped 6; count of bases not matched to a gene: 5. The V gene's germline CDR1 is SSHAT and CDR2 FNYEAQ (reference sequence). The CDR3 sequence is 15 residues long. The full variable domain, with the rest looked up from reference TRBV7-7 and TRBJ2-2, is GAGVSQSPRYKVTKRGQDVTLRCDPISSHATLYWYQQALGQGPEFLTYFNYEAQPDKSGLPSDRFSAERPEGSISTLTIQRTEQRDSAMYRCASSLGGTVAGELFFGEGSRLTVL.

This clone came up a few times. The chain combines TRBV6-5 with TRBJ1-6; no clear D gene. V was trimmed by 0 bases and J by 11 bases, leaving 8 bases between them. The CDR3 sequence is 13 residues long. Per the germline V gene, CDR1 is MNHEY and CDR2 is SVGAGI. The CDR3 is CASSYSTRAPLHF. The CDR3 DNA reads as TGTGCCAGCAGTTACTCGACCCGGGCACCCCTCCACTTT.

Note on this clone: Other nucleotide sequences from this sample produce the same CDR3. The chain is built from TRBV6-4 and TRBJ2-3, with a possible D match to TRBD2 (6 bases). From germline, CDR1 is MRHNA and CDR2 SNTAGT. The V and J ends lost 8 bases and 2 bases respectively, with 11 bases between them. There are 13 residues in the CDR3. CDR3: CASGAGHTDTQYF. The CDR3 bases are TGTGCCAGCGGGGCGGGGCACACAGATACGCAGTATTTT.

The chain recombines TRBV12-5 with TRBJ2-1; 9 bases match TRBD1. J lost 9 bases, V lost 6 bases, and 3 bases had no gene match. The CDR3 consists of 12 residues. Germline V CDR1 and CDR2: LGHNT, FRNRAP. The CDR3, as DNA: TGTGCTAGTGGCCTGGACAGGGGTGAGCAGTTCTTC. Encoded protein: CASGLDRGEQFF.

The V and J genes are TRBV7-3 and TRBJ2-3; 14 bases agree with TRBD2. Germline assignment: CDR1 SGHTA and CDR2 FQGTGA. The CDR3 length is 16 residues. V shed 5 bases, J shed 5 bases, and the junction held 6 bases outside the gene matches. The CDR3 region is CASSPTSGRAGDTQYF. CDR3 in DNA: TGTGCCAGCAGCCCGACTAGCGGGAGGGCCGGAGATACGCAGTATTTT. The whole variable domain, remainder taken from reference TRBV7-3 and TRBJ2-3, is GAGVSQTPSNKVTEKGKYVELRCDPISGHTALYWYRQSLGQGPEFLIYFQGTGAADDSGLPNDRFFAVRPEGSVSTLKIQRTERGDSAVYLCASSPTSGRAGDTQYFGPGTRLTVL.

The chain employs TRBV25-1 and TRBJ2-5, with TRBD2 matching over 10 bases. With V trimmed by 3 bases and J by 7 bases, 5 bases remained unmatched. The CDR3 extends over 14 amino acids. Germline V gene sequence: CDR1 MGHDK, CDR2 SYGVNS. The CDR3 reads CASSEYSGRGTQYF. CDR3 coding DNA: TGTGCCAGCAGTGAGTACAGCGGGAGGGGGACCCAGTACTTC. The full variable domain, with the rest looked up from reference TRBV25-1 and TRBJ2-5, is EADIYQTPRYLVIGTGKKITLECSQTMGHDKMYWYQQDPGMELHLIHYSYGVNSTEKGDLSSESTVSRIRTEHFPLTLESARPSHTSQYLCASSEYSGRGTQYFGPGTRLLVL.

This chain connects TRBV3-1 (or the pseudogene TRBV3-2) to TRBJ2-7, with TRBD2 identical over 10 bases. V was clipped by 1 base and J by 6 bases; unmatched bases: 3. Germline loops: CDR1 LGHDT, CDR2 YNNKEL (reference sequence). The CDR3 covers 14 residues. The chain's CDR3 is CASSQGGTSAEQYF. The DNA for the CDR3 is TGTGCCAGCAGCCAAGGGGGGACTAGCGCCGAGCAGTACTTC.

The chain uses TRBV6-5 and TRBJ2-3; 8 nucleotides align to TRBD2. V was clipped by 0 bases and J by 0 bases; unmatched bases: 2. Per germline, CDR1 MNHEY and CDR2 SVGAGI. CDR3 length equals 16 residues. The CDR3 DNA reads as TGTGCCAGCAGTTACTCCGCTAGCGGGAGCACAGATACGCAGTATTTT. It is translated as CASSYSASGSTDTQYF.

This clone was seen a single time. The chain uses TRBV3-1 (or the pseudogene TRBV3-2) and TRBJ2-7; TRBD2 agrees at 8 bases. This CDR3 has 16 amino acids. V dropped 1 base and J dropped 6; count of bases not matched to a gene: 11. Germline-derived CDR1 and CDR2 are LGHDT and YNNKEL (reference sequence). The CDR3 spells CASSQGRSGRGGEQYF. CDR3 in DNA: TGTGCCAGCAGCCAAGGAAGGAGCGGGAGAGGTGGCGAGCAGTACTTC.

This sequence joins TRBV6-2 or TRBV6-3 and TRBJ2-7, with a possible D match to TRBD1 (5 bases). The CDR3 is 12 amino acids. Germline V gene sequence: CDR1 MNHEY, CDR2 SVGEGT. Trimming left V 2 bases short and J 7 bases short, with 9 bases between. The DNA for the CDR3 is TGTGCCAGCAGTTACCCCAGGGATGAGCAGTACTTC. As protein: CASSYPRDEQYF.

V and J are TRBV19 and TRBJ2-4, with 13 positions matching TRBD2. This CDR3 spans 17 amino acids. The trim removed 1 base at V and 5 bases at J, leaving 5 bases unmatched. Germline CDR1 reads LNHDA; CDR2 reads SQIVND (reference sequence). DNA of the CDR3: TGTGCCAGTAGTATAGCCCCCGGACTAGCGGGAGAAAACATTCAGTACTTC. It codes for CASSIAPGLAGENIQYF. Together with reference TRBV19 and TRBJ2-4, the CDR3 gives the full variable domain: DGGITQSPKYLFRKEGQNVTLSCEQNLNHDAMYWYRQDPGQGLRLIYYSQIVNDFQKGDIAEGYSVSREKKESFPLTVTSAQKNPTAFYLCASSIAPGLAGENIQYFGAGTRLSVL.

This chain joins TRBV5-1 and TRBJ2-3; weak D call: TRBD1 (6 bases). The length of the CDR3 is 14 residues. Trimming stripped 4 bases from V and 3 bases from J, with 12 bases between. Germline assignment: CDR1 SGHRS and CDR2 YFSETQ. CDR3 nucleotide sequence: TGCGCCAGCAGCCCACCGACAGGTACAGATACGCAGTATTTT. As protein: CASSPPTGTDTQYF.

The chain combines TRBV5-4 with TRBJ2-7; 8 bases match TRBD2. V shed 3 bases, J shed 4 bases, and the junction held 3 bases outside the gene matches. Germline loops: CDR1 SGHNT, CDR2 YYREEE (reference sequence). This CDR3 is built from 13 residues. The CDR3 coding sequence is TGTGCCAGCAGCTCCGGGGGGGATTACGAGCAGTACTTC. Encoded protein: CASSSGGDYEQYF. The complete variable domain, with remaining parts taken from reference TRBV5-4 and TRBJ2-7, reads ETGVTQSPTHLIKTRGQQVTLRCSSQSGHNTVSWYQQALGQGPQFIFQYYREEENGRGNFPPRFSGLQFPNYSSELNVNALELDDSALYLCASSSGGDYEQYFGPGTRLTVT.

V and J are TRBV25-1 and TRBJ1-3, with D hard to call. Germline values: CDR1 MGHDK, CDR2 SYGVNS. V was trimmed by 8 bases and J by 0 bases, leaving 5 bases between them. CDR3 length equals 12 residues. The CDR3 region is CASHSSGNTIYF. Here the CDR3 DNA reads TGTGCCAGCCACAGCTCTGGAAACACCATATATTTT. The full variable domain, with the rest looked up from reference TRBV25-1 and TRBJ1-3, is EADIYQTPRYLVIGTGKKITLECSQTMGHDKMYWYQQDPGMELHLIHYSYGVNSTEKGDLSSESTVSRIRTEHFPLTLESARPSHTSQYLCASHSSGNTIYFGEGSWLTVV.

The rearrangement uses TRBV19 and TRBJ1-4; D is ambiguous. Germline loops: CDR1 LNHDA, CDR2 SQIVND (reference sequence). The ends were cut back, 5 bases at V and 9 bases at J, with 13 bases in the middle. This CDR3 has 13 residues. This CDR3 is CASSARGNQKLFF. CDR3 coding DNA: TGTGCCAGTAGTGCACGGGGAAATCAAAAACTGTTTTTT.

This clone occurred once. V and J are TRBV6-2 or TRBV6-3 and TRBJ2-5; perhaps TRBD2 as D (6 bases). Trimming took off 0 bases at V and 4 bases at J, with 21 bases between the two ends. The V gene's germline CDR1 is MNHEY and CDR2 SVGEGT. The CDR3 totals 18 residues. CDR3 protein: CASSYSQLRLVFGETQYF. The CDR3 DNA follows: TGTGCCAGCAGTTACTCGCAACTGAGACTAGTGTTTGGAGAGACCCAGTACTTC.

V and J are TRBV7-6 and TRBJ2-4, with a tentative D call TRBD1 (5 bases). Trimming cost V 5 bases and J 9 bases, with 8 bases left between them. CDR3 size: 11 residues. The germline V gene has CDR1 SGHVS and CDR2 FNYEAQ. CDR3 amino acids: CASSVTGIQYF. The CDR3, as DNA: TGTGCCAGCAGCGTAACAGGCATTCAGTACTTC. The variable domain in full, with the rest retrieved from reference TRBV7-6 and TRBJ2-4, is GAGVSQSPRYKVTKRGQDVALRCDPISGHVSLYWYRQALGQGPEFLTYFNYEAQQDKSGLPNDRFSAERPEGSISTLTIQRTEQRDSAMYRCASSVTGIQYFGAGTRLSVL.

The chain links TRBV6-5 to TRBJ1-2; 10 nucleotides align to TRBD1. CDR1 MNHEY and CDR2 SVGAGI come from the germline V gene. After removal of 2 bases from V and 1 base from J, the junction contained 4 bases not matched to a gene. The CDR3 consists of 16 residues. The CDR3 DNA is TGTGCCAGCAGTTACGCGACAGGGGGCCTTAACTATGGCTACACCTTC. This translates into CASSYATGGLNYGYTF.

The V call is TRBV29-1, the J call TRBJ2-7; 8 positions agree with TRBD1. The V gene's germline CDR1 is SQVTM and CDR2 ANQGSEA. With 6 bases clipped from V and 3 bases from J, the junction kept 19 bases outside the gene matches. This CDR3 contains 17 residues. The chain's CDR3 is CSVTNTFGTGESYEQYF. For the CDR3, the DNA is TGCAGCGTCACCAATACCTTCGGGACAGGTGAAAGCTACGAGCAGTACTTC.

The CDR3: CASSSIGTQYF. The CDR3 coding sequence is TGTGCCAGCAGCTCGATCGGTACGCAGTATTTT. The chain joins TRBV5-6 to TRBJ2-3, with D unclear. The CDR3 has 11 amino acids. V was cut by 3 bases and J by 8 bases, with 7 bases left in between. Germline CDR1 is SGHDT and CDR2 is YYEEEE.

The gene calls are TRBV9 and TRBJ1-2; D ambiguous. Germline CDR1 reads SGDLS; CDR2 reads YYNGEE. The CDR3 has 15 residues. V lost 0 bases and J lost 0, with 9 bases in between. CDR3 in amino acids: CASSVVGVPNYGYTF. CDR3 in DNA: TGTGCCAGCAGCGTAGTGGGAGTCCCTAACTATGGCTACACCTTC. Full variable domain (outside the CDR3, taken from reference TRBV9 and TRBJ1-2): DSGVTQTPKHLITATGQRVTLRCSPRSGDLSVYWYQQSLDQGLQFLIQYYNGEERAKGNILERFSAQQFPDLHSELNLSSLELGDSALYFCASSVVGVPNYGYTFGSGTRLTVV.

The rearrangement joins TRBV6-5 to TRBJ1-1; D not certain. The V gene's germline CDR1 is MNHEY and CDR2 SVGAGI. Trimming pared 2 bases from V and 1 base from J, leaving 8 bases between. The CDR3 is 14 residues long. The CDR3 DNA is TGTGCCAGCAGTTACGTGGCCAAGAACACTGAAGCTTTCTTT. It translates to CASSYVAKNTEAFF.

This chain uses TRBV3-1 (or the pseudogene TRBV3-2) with TRBJ1-5; TRBD1 aligns across 9 bases. From germline, CDR1 is LGHDT and CDR2 YNNKEL (reference sequence). CDR3 length equals 15 residues. V trimming: 5 bases; J trimming: 6 bases; junction bases outside the gene matches: 8. The CDR3: CASSLNRGRLQPQHF. In DNA form, the CDR3 reads TGTGCCAGCAGCTTAAACAGGGGGCGTCTTCAGCCCCAGCATTTT.

The chain links TRBV27 to TRBJ2-7; 7 nucleotides line up with TRBD2. Germline CDR1 MNHEY, CDR2 SMNVEV (reference sequence). V trimming: 11 bases; J trimming: 3 bases; junction bases outside the gene matches: 13. This CDR3 contains 14 residues. CDR3 sequence reads: CAVGLGGDLYEQYF. The DNA of the CDR3 is TGTGCCGTTGGGTTGGGGGGGGACCTCTACGAGCAGTACTTC.

The V and J genes are TRBV6-2 or TRBV6-3 and TRBJ1-2; 7 positions match TRBD1. Germline CDR1 reads MNHEY; CDR2 reads SVGEGT. CDR3 length: 14 amino acids. J lost 4 bases, V lost 5 bases, and 7 bases had no gene match. The CDR3 DNA sequence: TGTGCCAGCAGTGATACAGGGGTCCTCTATGGCTACACCTTC. Protein product: CASSDTGVLYGYTF.